Listed below are T cell receptor beta chains from one sample, sequenced in a study of T cell repertoires in cytomegalovirus infection. TCRdb passed the reads through MiXCR, listing each CDR3 protein once. Of about 400,000 distinct CDR3 sequences listed, roughly 18% are singletons. The sample comprised PBMCs. These receptors originate from a human donor in good health (CMV status not recorded). Some clones in this sample may be carry-over from other donors' samples. Both conserved end residues are part of each CDR3. A D gene is named only where the DNA matches it firmly. Rows may omit the clone size; those that give it use once, few, many or a size class.

v_gene	j_gene	abundance	d_gene	CDR3aa	CDR3nt
TRBV6-6	TRBJ1-3	few	-	CASSYSTGLSGNTIYF	TGTGCCAGCAGTTACTCGACCGGTCTCTCTGGAAACACCATATATTTT
TRBV7-2	TRBJ2-5	many	-	CASNFMELPQYF	TGTGCCAGCAATTTTATGGAGTTGCCCCAGTACTTC
TRBV7-2	TRBJ1-4	many	-	CASSPPGEKLFF	TGTGCCAGCAGCCCCCCGGGGGAAAAACTGTTTTTT
TRBV15	TRBJ2-3	-	TRBD2	CATNEERGATDTQYF	TGTGCCACCAATGAGGAGCGGGGGGCCACAGATACGCAGTATTTT
TRBV12-3/TRBV12-4	TRBJ1-1	-	TRBD1	CASSLTGGETEHFF	TGTGCCAGCAGTCTGACAGGGGGCGAAACTGAACATTTCTTT
TRBV5-1	TRBJ2-3	once	TRBD2	CASSWPIAGGSTDTQYF	TGCGCCAGCAGCTGGCCGATTGCGGGGGGGAGCACAGATACGCAGTATTTT
TRBV6-2/TRBV6-3	TRBJ2-5	many	-	CASSSTLGRGQYF	TGTGCCAGCAGTTCAACGCTTGGAAGGGGCCAGTACTTC
TRBV7-2	TRBJ2-2	many	-	CASSRYGNTGELFF	TGTGCCAGCAGCCGCTACGGGAACACCGGGGAGCTGTTTTTT
TRBV29-1	TRBJ1-1	few	-	CSVEERRGNTEAFF	TGCAGCGTTGAAGAGAGGCGGGGCAACACTGAAGCTTTCTTT
TRBV20-1	TRBJ2-7	-	-	CSARRGLYPSYEQYF	TGCAGTGCTAGACGGGGCCTCTACCCCTCGTACGAGCAGTACTTC
TRBV7-8	TRBJ1-1	many	TRBD1	CASSSRQGGLNTEAFF	TGTGCCAGCAGCTCCCGACAGGGGGGTTTGAACACTGAAGCTTTCTTT
TRBV12-3/TRBV12-4	TRBJ1-1	few	-	CASSRNRWTEAFF	TGTGCCAGCAGTCGGAACAGGTGGACTGAAGCTTTCTTT
TRBV7-2	TRBJ1-1	many	-	CASSLNLRNTEAFF	TGTGCGAGCAGCTTAAACCTTCGGAACACTGAAGCTTTCTTT
TRBV10-3	TRBJ2-1	few	TRBD1	CAISSQGTSSYNEQFF	TGTGCCATCAGTTCACAGGGGACCTCGTCCTACAATGAGCAGTTCTTC
TRBV7-9	TRBJ1-1	few	-	CATRGRGDTEAFF	TGTGCCACCCGGGGCAGGGGTGACACTGAAGCTTTCTTT
TRBV6-1	TRBJ2-1	many	-	CASTDTYNEQFF	TGTGCCAGCACAGACACATACAATGAGCAGTTCTTC
TRBV27	TRBJ2-7	few	-	CARATFWGVDYEQYF	TGTGCCAGAGCTACCTTCTGGGGGGTCGACTACGAGCAGTACTTC
TRBV7-8	TRBJ2-7	many	-	CASSLNRALYEQYF	TGTGCCAGCAGCTTAAATCGGGCCCTCTACGAGCAGTACTTC
TRBV5-5	TRBJ2-2	few	-	CASSLIRAQTGELFF	TGTGCCAGCAGCTTGATCCGGGCTCAAACCGGGGAGCTGTTTTTT
TRBV7-2	TRBJ2-3	many	-	CASSPRTPEDTQYF	TGTGCCAGCAGCCCCCGGACTCCTGAAGATACGCAGTATTTT
TRBV7-9	TRBJ1-3	many	-	CAIKHSGNTIYF	TGTGCCATCAAACACTCTGGAAACACCATATATTTT
TRBV7-9	TRBJ2-7	many	TRBD1	CASTDRGSYEQYF	TGTGCCAGCACGGACAGGGGTTCCTACGAGCAGTACTTC
TRBV10-3	TRBJ2-7	few	TRBD1	CAISGTGSLYEQYF	TGTGCCATCAGTGGGACAGGGAGTCTCTACGAGCAGTACTTC
TRBV14	TRBJ1-5	-	-	CASSAHQPQHF	TGTGCCAGCAGCGCCCATCAGCCCCAGCATTTT
TRBV20-1	TRBJ2-5	few	-	CSATPRADILGETQYF	TGCAGTGCTACCCCACGAGCGGACATACTGGGAGAGACCCAGTACTTC
TRBV7-2	TRBJ2-1	many	-	CASSLVGQGGNEQFF	TGTGCCAGCAGCTTAGTAGGTCAGGGGGGAAATGAGCAGTTCTTC
TRBV12-3/TRBV12-4	TRBJ2-2	many	TRBD2	CASSSQTSGSNTGELFF	TGTGCCAGCAGTTCCCAGACTAGCGGGTCGAACACCGGGGAGCTGTTTTTT
TRBV20-1	TRBJ2-6	-	-	CSATPGVGANVLTF	TGCAGTGCTACTCCAGGGGTAGGGGCCAACGTCCTGACTTTC
TRBV12-3/TRBV12-4	TRBJ1-4	-	TRBD1	CASSITGTGDPKLNEKLFF	TGTGCCAGCAGTATTACCGGGACAGGGGACCCCAAGTTGAATGAAAAACTGTTTTTT
TRBV11-2	TRBJ2-7	-	-	CASRPLPGLRSYEQYF	TGTGCCAGCAGGCCACTCCCCGGGTTACGGTCCTACGAGCAGTACTTC
TRBV24-1	TRBJ2-6	-	-	CATSDFRFSGANVLTF	TGTGCCACCAGTGATTTTCGATTCTCTGGGGCCAACGTCCTGACTTTC